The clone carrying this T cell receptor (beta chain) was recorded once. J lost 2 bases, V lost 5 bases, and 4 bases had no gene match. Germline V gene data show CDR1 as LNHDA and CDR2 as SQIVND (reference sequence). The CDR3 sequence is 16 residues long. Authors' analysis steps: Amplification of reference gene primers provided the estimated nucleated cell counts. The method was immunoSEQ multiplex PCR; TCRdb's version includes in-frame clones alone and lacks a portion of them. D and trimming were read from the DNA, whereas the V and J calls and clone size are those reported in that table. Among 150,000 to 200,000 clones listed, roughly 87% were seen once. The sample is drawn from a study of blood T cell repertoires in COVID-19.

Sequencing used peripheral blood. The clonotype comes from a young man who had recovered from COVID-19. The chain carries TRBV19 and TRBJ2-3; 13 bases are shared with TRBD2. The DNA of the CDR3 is TGTGCCAGTAGTGCGACTAGCGGGAGGTTCACAGATACGCAGTATTTT. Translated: CASSATSGRFTDTQYF.